Listed here are 3 T cell receptor beta chains from one sample, sequenced in a study of identical twins. Using its own MiXCR run on the 5' RACE reads, TCRdb lists one record per CDR3 protein. This repertoire shows 1.5 million to 2 million distinct CDR3 sequences, around a third found once; its top ten account for about 0.27%. Sequencing input: cord blood. All receptors come from a newborn girl in good health.

About this clonotype: Sequence at one end of the junction differs from germline and may be a read error. This sequence joins TRBV3-1 and TRBJ1-2, with 7 bases fitting TRBD1. This CDR3 is 15 amino acids long. The V gene's germline CDR1 is LGHDT and CDR2 YNNKEL (reference sequence). The CDR3 coding sequence is TGTGCCAGCAGCCATATGCTAGGACAGGAATATGGCTGCACCTTC. It codes for CASSHMLGQEYGCTF.

The chain is built from TRBV20-1 and TRBJ2-1, with TRBD2 as a possible D gene (5 bases). The last part of the DNA fits TRBJ2-7 better; the J call may be wrong. Germline V lookup: CDR1 DFQATT, CDR2 SNEGSKA (reference sequence). CDR3 size: 14 residues. This CDR3 is CSAVTRISYNEQYF. Here the CDR3 DNA reads TGCAGTGCGGTTACTAGGATCTCCTACAATGAGCAGTACTTC.

This clonotype has a handful of counts. V gene TRBV4-2 combines with J gene TRBJ2-2; tentative D call: TRBD1 (6 bases). Germline V lookup: CDR1 LGHNA, CDR2 YNFKEQ. Trimming cost V 1 base and J 3 bases, with 9 bases left between them. The CDR3 runs to 15 residues. This chain's CDR3 is CASSQAGVDTGELFF. DNA for the CDR3: TGTGCCAGCAGCCAAGCAGGGGTGGACACCGGGGAGCTGTTTTTT.